These 27 T cell receptor beta chains share one sample of origin, sequenced in a study of regulatory T cells in long-lasting Graves disease. Building of the TCR beta libraries involved iRepertoire HTBI primers and Arm-PCR of CDR3 regions. TCRdb ran MiXCR on the multiplex PCR reads and lists one entry per CDR3 protein. The table records around 480,000 distinct CDR3 sequences, 16% of them present only once. The time point denotes: newly diagnosed GD, antithyroid drugs for less than 3 months. TCR sequences were obtained from RNA taken from PBMCs. The same specimen was also included in a second study, on T cells in Graves' hyperthyroidism and ophthalmopathy.

This sample comprised peripheral blood mononuclear cells (PBMCs), obtained at new diagnosis, from a patient treated with antithyroid drugs. The receptors derive from a woman in her forties or fifties with Graves disease.

Worth noting for this clonotype: A far larger clone is a single base away, which makes a read error likely. V usage is TRBV14 and J usage is TRBJ2-3; D is undetermined. Germline V lookup: CDR1 SGHDN, CDR2 FVKESK. This CDR3 is built from 14 residues. The V gene lost 0 bases and the J gene lost 0 bases, with 4 bases spanning the gap. The CDR3 sequence: CASSQDSSTDTQYF. CDR3 in DNA: TGTGCCAGCAGCCAAGATAGTAGCACAGATACGCAGTATTTT.

This clonotype appeared many times. CDR3 amino acids: CASSAPPGRTTNYGYTF. The CDR3 DNA is TGTGCCAGCAGTGCGCCCCCCGGGCGAACCACTAACTATGGCTACACCTTC. The rearrangement uses TRBV6-2 or TRBV6-3 and TRBJ1-2; no clear D gene. The CDR3 covers 17 residues. With 5 bases removed from V and 0 bases from J, the gap between germline ends came to 19 bases. Germline loops: CDR1 MNHEY, CDR2 SVGEGT.

This clonotype was observed many times. Its ends do not fully match the called genes, so a read error is possible. The chain couples TRBV12-3 or TRBV12-4 to TRBJ2-4, with D perhaps TRBD2 (6 bases). The CDR3 consists of 13 residues. The CDR3 nucleotides are TGTGCCAGTAGTTTGAGTCGGAGGGACATTCAGTACTTC. As protein: CASSLSRRDIQYF.

This clonotype was recorded many times. This sequence joins TRBV14 and TRBJ2-3; perhaps TRBD2 as D (5 bases). V was shortened by 4 bases and J by 2 bases, with 13 bases between the two germline ends. This CDR3 has 15 amino acids. CDR1 is SGHDN, CDR2 FVKESK, per germline. As DNA, the CDR3 is TGTGCCAGCAGCCGACCCGGACTGAACACAGATACGCAGTATTTT. It encodes CASSRPGLNTDTQYF.

This clonotype was seen ten or more times. The V gene is TRBV3-1, the J gene TRBJ2-1; D remains ambiguous. V lost 4 bases, J lost 6 bases, and 10 bases lay in between. This CDR3 has 13 residues. Germline V lookup: CDR1 LGHDT, CDR2 YNNKEL (reference sequence). CDR3 nucleotides: TGTGCCAGCAGCCTCCGAGTGAGCAATGAGCAGTTCTTC. It translates to CASSLRVSNEQFF.

This clonotype turned up a few times. J is TRBJ2-5 and V is TRBV18; perhaps TRBD1 as D (5 bases). CDR1 and CDR2 from the germline V gene are KGHSH and LQKENI. The CDR3 length is 15 residues. V lost 2 bases to trimming and J lost 0 bases, with 10 bases between them. CDR3 protein: CASSPATDYQETQYF. CDR3 DNA: TGTGCCAGCTCACCAGCGACAGACTACCAAGAGACCCAGTACTTC. The variable domain in full, with the rest retrieved from reference TRBV18 and TRBJ2-5, is NAGVMQNPRHLVRRRGQEARLRCSPMKGHSHVYWYRQLPEEGLKFMVYLQKENIIDESGMPKERFSAEFPKEGPSILRIQQVVRGDSAAYFCASSPATDYQETQYFGPGTRLLVL.

There are many counts of this clonotype. The chain couples TRBV5-1 to TRBJ2-7, with D hard to call. Per the germline V gene, CDR1 is SGHRS and CDR2 is YFSETQ. This CDR3 is built from 11 residues. The V end lost 4 bases, the J end lost 2 bases, and 4 bases lay between the germline ends. In DNA form, the CDR3 reads TGCGCCAGCAGCGACACCTACGAGCAGTACTTC. The encoded protein is CASSDTYEQYF. Looking up the rest from reference TRBV5-1 and TRBJ2-7 gives the full variable domain: KAGVTQTPRYLIKTRGQQVTLSCSPISGHRSVSWYQQTPGQGLQFLFEYFSETQRNKGNFPGRFSGRQFSNSRSEMNVSTLELGDSALYLCASSDTYEQYFGPGTRLTVT.

The gene calls are TRBV18 and TRBJ2-1, with TRBD1 as a possible D gene (6 bases). Trimming removed 0 bases at V and 3 bases at J, with 9 bases between. CDR3 length: 15 amino acids. Germline V CDR1 and CDR2: KGHSH, LQKENI. CDR3 region: CASSPPSGVYNEQFF. In DNA form, the CDR3 reads TGTGCCAGCTCACCACCATCAGGGGTCTACAATGAGCAGTTCTTC.

This clonotype has at least ten counts. This chain uses TRBV2 with TRBJ1-1; no definite D call. Between the trimmed V and J ends, which lost 6 bases and 1 base, there was a span of 9 bases. CDR1 is SNHLY, CDR2 FYNNEI, per germline. The CDR3 consists of 13 residues. This CDR3 reads CASRDNGNTEAFF. CDR3 nucleotides: TGTGCCAGCAGAGATAACGGGAACACTGAAGCTTTCTTT.

This clonotype showed up many times. At one of its ends the junction is not consistent with the germline gene, which may arise from a read error. The chain uses TRBV6-2 or TRBV6-3 and TRBJ2-3; D not certain. Germline lookup yields CDR1 MNHEY and CDR2 SVGEGT. This CDR3 is 12 amino acids long. For the CDR3, the DNA is TGTGCCAGCAGTGAACACCGGGTCCTTTTCAATTTT. Translated: CASSEHRVLFNF.

The rearrangement joins TRBV12-3 or TRBV12-4 to TRBJ2-5, with D unclear. With 6 bases removed from V and 6 bases from J, the gap between germline ends came to 8 bases. The CDR3 spans 11 residues. Here the CDR3 reads CASSLKKTQYF. In nucleotides, the CDR3 is TGTGCCAGCAGCCTAAAGAAGACCCAGTACTTC.

To note about this clonotype: This may arise from a read error, as a much more abundant clone is one base away. The chain links TRBV6-2 or TRBV6-3 to TRBJ2-3; D assignment may be TRBD1 or TRBD2 (5 bases each). Germline CDR1 MNHEY, CDR2 SVGEGT. The germline V and J ends were trimmed by 5 bases and 2 bases, with 14 bases remaining between them. CDR3 length equals 15 residues. In DNA form, the CDR3 reads TGTGCCAGCAGTGAACCGGGGCGGTCCACAGATACGCAGTATTTT. It specifies CASSEPGRSTDTQYF.

This clonotype was recorded a few times. The V and J genes are TRBV19 and TRBJ2-5; 8 bases are shared with TRBD1. The CDR3 has 16 residues. V lost 5 bases, J lost 4 bases, and 12 bases stayed unmatched. Per the germline V gene, CDR1 is LNHDA and CDR2 is SQIVND (reference sequence). The CDR3 here is CASSYPPRTGPETQYF. DNA for the CDR3: TGTGCCAGTAGTTACCCTCCCAGGACAGGGCCAGAGACCCAGTACTTC.

This clonotype was counted at least ten times. V gene TRBV6-2 or TRBV6-3 combines with J gene TRBJ1-6, with 7 bases fitting TRBD1. J gave up 5 bases and V 4 bases, and 17 bases lay outside the gene matches. Germline V gives CDR1 MNHEY, CDR2 SVGEGT. This CDR3 has 19 amino acids. This chain's CDR3 is CASSFTPLMDRSNNSPLHF. CDR3 in DNA: TGTGCCAGCAGTTTCACCCCACTAATGGACAGGAGTAATAATTCACCCCTCCACTTT.

This clonotype has a count of ten or more. The chain joins TRBV2 to TRBJ1-6; D remains unclear. The V end lost 3 bases, the J end lost 3 bases, and 6 bases lay between the germline ends. This CDR3 contains 14 residues. Germline CDR1 SNHLY, CDR2 FYNNEI. The CDR3 DNA reads TGTGCCAGCAGTGACAAGTACTATAATTCACCCCTCCACTTT. This codes for CASSDKYYNSPLHF.

The V and J genes are TRBV19 and TRBJ1-1; D perhaps matches TRBD1 (5 bases). The CDR3 is made up of 15 amino acids. Germline V gene sequence: CDR1 LNHDA, CDR2 SQIVND (reference sequence). The V and J ends lost 8 bases and 0 bases respectively, with 16 bases between them. The CDR3 sequence is CASRDPGRVNTEAFF. DNA for the CDR3: TGTGCCAGTCGCGACCCGGGACGAGTGAACACTGAAGCTTTCTTT. Supplemented by reference TRBV19 and TRBJ1-1, the full variable domain reads DGGITQSPKYLFRKEGQNVTLSCEQNLNHDAMYWYRQDPGQGLRLIYYSQIVNDFQKGDIAEGYSVSREKKESFPLTVTSAQKNPTAFYLCASRDPGRVNTEAFFGQGTRLTVV.

CDR3 bases: TGTGCCACCAGCCAGGGACAGGGGTCTGGCTACACCTTC. Protein: CATSQGQGSGYTF. V and J are TRBV15 and TRBJ1-2, with TRBD1 matching over 10 bases. Trimming removed 5 bases from V and 7 bases from J; junction bases left unmatched: 4. This CDR3 is 13 amino acids long. CDR1 LNHNV and CDR2 YYDKDF come from the germline V gene (reference sequence).

This clonotype has ten or more counts. The V call is TRBV2, the J call TRBJ1-2; 8 bases are a match to TRBD1. The CDR3 is 13 residues long. Per germline, CDR1 SNHLY and CDR2 FYNNEI. J gave up 6 bases and V 8 bases, and 8 bases lay outside the gene matches. Written as DNA, the CDR3 is TGTGCCAGCCCAGACAGGGGAGGGGATGGCTACACCTTC. Its translation is CASPDRGGDGYTF.

In this sample, this clonotype turned up many times. This rearrangement joins TRBV12-3 or TRBV12-4 to TRBJ1-1; D ambiguous. V was trimmed by 6 bases and J by 6 bases, leaving 14 bases between them. The CDR3 totals 13 residues. The DNA of the CDR3 is TGTGCCAGCAGAACCGACGGACCTTCTGAAGCTTTCTTT. Translation gives CASRTDGPSEAFF.

Many counts were recorded for this clonotype. This chain joins TRBV7-2 and TRBJ2-7; D may be TRBD1 or TRBD2 (5 bases each). The V gene lost 4 bases and the J gene lost 2 bases, with 12 bases spanning the gap. Germline V gene lookup returns CDR1 SGHTA and CDR2 FQGNSA. The CDR3 extends over 14 amino acids. This CDR3 reads CASSYSADTYEQYF. The CDR3 coding sequence is TGTGCCAGCAGCTATAGCGCGGACACCTACGAGCAGTACTTC.

V usage is TRBV12-3 or TRBV12-4 and J usage is TRBJ2-7, with TRBD2 identical over 15 bases. V shed 5 bases and J 2 bases; nucleotides not matched to a gene: 4. The CDR3 spans 16 residues. DNA for the CDR3: TGTGCCAGCAGTGCCCGGACTAGCGGGGGGGCCTACGAGCAGTACTTC. It encodes CASSARTSGGAYEQYF.

At least ten counts were recorded for this clonotype. V is TRBV10-3 and J is TRBJ1-2; a possible D gene is TRBD1 (6 bases). The germline gives CDR1 ENHRY, CDR2 SYGVKD. CDR3 length: 20 residues. V lost 0 bases and J 4 bases, leaving 27 bases between the germline ends. The CDR3: CAISESTLPHRDIAFYGYTF. The CDR3 region has the DNA TGTGCCATCAGTGAGTCGACTCTCCCGCACCGGGACATCGCTTTCTATGGCTACACCTTC.

The table lists this clonotype with many counts. Relative to the germline gene, one junction end is altered; a read error may explain this. The rearrangement uses TRBV2 and TRBJ2-1; 7 nucleotides match TRBD1. This CDR3 is built from 11 residues. Germline loops: CDR1 SNHLY, CDR2 FYNNEI. Written as DNA, the CDR3 is TGTGCCAGCAGTCCTCAGGGGGAGCGGTTCTTC. It yields the protein CASSPQGERFF.

The chain employs TRBV7-9 and TRBJ1-2; 11 positions match TRBD1. Germline V gene data show CDR1 as SEHNR and CDR2 as FQNEAQ (reference sequence). Losses at the gene ends were 5 bases for V and 1 base for J; bases not matched to a gene: 6. This CDR3 comprises 16 residues. CDR3: CASSRDRGSDNYGYTF. The CDR3 DNA is TGTGCCAGCAGCCGGGACAGGGGGTCCGATAACTATGGCTACACCTTC.

CDR3 amino acids: CASSVPFYEQYF. CDR3 DNA sequence: TGTGCCAGCAGCGTGCCGTTCTACGAGCAGTACTTC. The V gene is TRBV5-8, the J gene TRBJ2-7; no reliable D call. The CDR3 spans 12 residues. V lost 4 bases and J lost 3, with 8 bases in between. Germline CDR1 is SGHTS and CDR2 is YDEGEE.

The chain employs TRBV7-9 and TRBJ2-7, with D perhaps matching TRBD2 (6 bases). The V gene lost 6 bases and the J gene lost 0 bases, with 6 bases spanning the gap. In germline, CDR1 is SEHNR, CDR2 FQNEAQ (reference sequence). The CDR3 spans 12 residues. CDR3 amino acids: CASRRDSYEQYF. CDR3 in DNA: TGTGCCAGCAGGCGGGACTCCTACGAGCAGTACTTC.

This clonotype occurred a few times. This chain uses TRBV6-1 with TRBJ1-2; a possible D gene is TRBD1 (5 bases). The CDR3 totals 16 residues. Germline V lookup: CDR1 MNHNS, CDR2 SASEGT. The V and J ends lost 6 bases and 5 bases respectively, with 22 bases between them. The CDR3 sequence: CASRTTGRGRDYGYTF. DNA of the CDR3: TGTGCCAGCAGAACCACTGGTAGGGGACGGGATTATGGCTACACCTTC.